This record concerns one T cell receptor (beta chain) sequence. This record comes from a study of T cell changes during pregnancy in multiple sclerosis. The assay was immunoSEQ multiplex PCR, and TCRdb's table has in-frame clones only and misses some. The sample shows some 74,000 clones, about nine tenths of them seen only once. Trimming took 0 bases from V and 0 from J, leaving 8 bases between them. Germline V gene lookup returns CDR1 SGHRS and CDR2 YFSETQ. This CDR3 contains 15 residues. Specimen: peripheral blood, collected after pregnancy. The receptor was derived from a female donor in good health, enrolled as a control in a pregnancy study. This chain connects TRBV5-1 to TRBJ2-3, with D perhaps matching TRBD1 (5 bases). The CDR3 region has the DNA TGCGCCAGCAGCTTGGCTCAGGGAAGCACAGATACGCAGTATTTT. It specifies CASSLAQGSTDTQYF.